This T cell receptor (beta chain) was profiled in a study of OX40 agonist ivuxolimab in advanced cancers. Study results and limitations: The study did not work out the antigen specificity of the expanded peripheral T cells. Clones of CD4+ and CD8+ blood T cells grew by week 6 at doses of 0.1 to 3.0 mg/kg. With doses of 0.1-3.0 mg/kg, partial responders showed among the lowest clonal expansion. Average numbers of expanded clones were greater in CD8+ T cells than in CD4+.

Turning to this clone: Its specificity is not known. Relative to the germline gene, one junction end is altered; a read error may explain this.

Data came from immunoSEQ multiplex PCR; TCRdb stores just in-frame clones and leaves some out. The data show over 50,000 clones, over 80% seen once. Germline V lookup: CDR1 SGDLS, CDR2 YYNGEE. This CDR3 is built from 15 residues. This clonotype was sampled from an adult with an advanced solid tumor such as melanoma, head and neck, liver or kidney cancer. The chain is built from TRBV9 and TRBJ2-7, with TRBD2 identical over 7 bases. This material consisted of CD4+ or CD8+ T cells sorted from blood, taken in a trial of the OX40 agonist ivuxolimab. CDR3 region: CASGVAASGYYEQYF. The CDR3 DNA follows: TGTGCCAGCGGCGTAGCGGCTAGCGGCTACTACGAGCAGTACTTC.